The sequence of this T cell receptor (beta chain) was determined in a study of monozygotic twins with cystic fibrosis. Study context: Library input was three micrograms of fragmented DNA, with about 15 PCR cycles.

V lost 0 bases to trimming and J lost 2 bases, with 14 bases between them. The germline CDR1 and CDR2 sequences are MGHRA and YSYEKL. There are 17 residues in the CDR3. As for this clone: What it recognizes is unknown.

Generated by immunoSEQ multiplex PCR, the TCRdb table keeps only in-frame clones and is missing some. The sample shows 25,000 to 40,000 clones, around 96% of them seen only once. Study-wide results and limits: Median Simpson clonality of approximately 0.0091 suggested naive T cells predominated.

The genes are TRBV4-1 and TRBJ1-5; unclear D gene. Sequencing was carried out using blood. The clonotype comes from a girl aged 2 to 10 with cystic fibrosis. As DNA, the CDR3 is TGCGCCAGCAGCCAAGATTCCGGCCCCGGCGGCAATCAGCCCCAGCATTTT. Translation gives CASSQDSGPGGNQPQHF.